This T cell receptor (beta chain) is from a study of blood T cell dynamics during melanoma immunotherapy. CDR3 length: 15 amino acids. Trimming at V came to 6 bases and at J to 3 bases, leaving 7 bases not matched to a gene. Germline V gives CDR1 MRHNA, CDR2 SNTAGT. Time point described: pre-treatment baseline. One draw preceded checkpoint blockade; another followed its first cycle at week 3. DNA loading was fixed at approximately 350 ng for all bulk PBMC samples. Sequencing used immunoSEQ multiplex PCR; TCRdb keeps in-frame clones, though not all of them. The repertoire includes around 12,000 clones, about 88% of them detected once, and about 8.4% sits in the top ten. Note on this clone: Antigen specificity is unknown.

Notes on the study in general: Disease-control patients' PBMC repertoires became either more clonal or more diverse at W3. Whether repertoire-driving clones were melanoma-specific could not be determined.

The sample was blood, taken from a patient treated with checkpoint blockade. The chain couples TRBV6-4 to TRBJ2-3; 9 bases are shared with TRBD2. The source of this sequence is a human donor with melanoma. Here the CDR3 DNA reads TGTGCCAGCAGCGAAAATAGCGGGAGAACAGATACGCAGTATTTT. The encoded protein is CASSENSGRTDTQYF.